This TCR beta chain emerged from a study of identical twins. From germline, CDR1 is SGHVS and CDR2 FQNEAQ. V lost 3 bases and J lost 6; bases outside the gene matches: 3. CDR3 length: 14 residues. As regards this clonotype: Antigen: not known.

Findings and caveats of the study: Twin-shared out-of-frame alpha sequences showed excess low generation probability.

TCRdb re-derived calls from the 5' RACE reads in MiXCR, one entry per CDR3 protein. The sample carries 200,000 to 250,000 distinct CDR3 sequences, roughly an eighth recorded once. Another study also made use of these data, one on yellow fever vaccine responses in identical twins. That report adds: Twins' vaccine T cell response reportedly seemed partly convergent, partly personalized.

This chain connects TRBV7-8 to TRBJ1-5, with 9 bases matching TRBD1. The sequenced sample consisted of memory (CD45RO+) T cells sorted from blood. This TCR came from a woman younger than 30 in good health. CDR3 sequence (DNA): TGTGCCAGCAGCTTGACAGGGGGATTTCAGCCCCAGCATTTT. As protein: CASSLTGGFQPQHF.